This TCR beta chain was obtained from a study of T-cell reconstitution after alpha-beta-depleted transplantation in children. Regarding the study as a whole: There were reportedly several hundred expanded graft clones from which alpha-beta T cells came about two months after transplant. High day-60 TCRbeta diversity in some patients came from surviving recipient T cells and thymic progenitors.

This clonotype was observed a handful of times. Its antigen is still unknown. Deletions cut 10 bases from V and 4 bases from J, with 14 bases between. The CDR3 covers 13 residues. Molecular barcoding with unique molecular identifiers was used for the TCRbeta library. A single record per CDR3 protein comes from TCRdb applying MiXCR to the PCR reads. The table has approximately 980,000 distinct CDR3 sequences, about 29% seen once; the top ten hold over 25%. Source: PBMCs, mostly from graft donor cells, taken 360 days after TCRalphabeta/CD19-depleted stem cell transplant. The source is a boy younger than two who had a stem cell transplant for SCID, so the T cells may come from the graft donor. The rearrangement links TRBV23-1 to TRBJ1-5; the D gene is possibly TRBD1 (6 bases). Being an ORF, TRBV23-1 has a function that is uncertain. This CDR3 is CAIGRQGNQPQHF. The CDR3 DNA reads as TGCGCCATCGGTAGGCAGGGGAATCAGCCCCAGCATTTT.